This paragraph covers one TCR beta chain sequence. Its antigen is currently unknown. Prepared TCR beta cDNA libraries contained unique molecular identifiers. TCRdb ran MiXCR on the PCR reads and lists one entry per CDR3 protein. The table has roughly 580,000 distinct CDR3 sequences, roughly 46% seen once; the top ten hold roughly 1.8%. Germline V gene lookup returns CDR1 MDHEN and CDR2 SYDVKM. The CDR3 covers 15 residues. V lost 3 bases to trimming and J lost 6 bases; unmatched junction nucleotides: 10. The entry originates in a study of post-analysis software for immune sequencing data. General study points: Compared with controls, patients had more of 4 to 6 TRBV segments, including TRBV5-6, TRBV5-1 and TRBV20-1. Multiple sclerosis patients showed significantly lower normalized Chao1 diversity than controls did.

The sequenced sample consisted of blood. The V and J genes are TRBV28 and TRBJ1-1; 7 bases map to TRBD1. This sequence originates from a girl aged 10 to 17 with multiple sclerosis. For the CDR3, the DNA is TGTGCCAGCAGTTTGCCCCTGACAGGGTCCGCTGAAGCTTTCTTT. Translating gives CASSLPLTGSAEAFF.